The source of this T cell receptor beta chain is a study of blood T cells in healthy people across ages. Findings and limits, study-wide: Compared with aged donors, long-lived donors showed fewer expanded clones, suggesting selection.

Sample-barcoded 5' priming and a J-beta primer mix drove a second PCR of 7 to 11 cycles. The authors tagged each cDNA molecule using a template-switch adaptor with 12 random nucleotides. MiXCR, run by TCRdb on the 5' RACE reads, gives a single entry per CDR3 protein. The table has about 780,000 distinct CDR3 sequences, 46% seen once. This CDR3 is 14 amino acids long. The germline V gene has CDR1 SGHRS and CDR2 YFSETQ. This clonotype was counted only a few times. Its specificity is not known. Sequencing used blood. V is TRBV5-1 and J is TRBJ2-5, with 7 bases aligning to TRBD2. The J call may be in error: the DNA end matches TRBJ2-7 better. This clonotype was sampled from a man aged 80 or over in good health. DNA for the CDR3: TGCGCCAGCAGCTTGGCCTTCCTAGCGGACGAGCAGTACTTC. It codes for CASSLAFLADEQYF.